A selection of T cell receptor beta chains follows, all from one sample in a study of blood T cell repertoires in COVID-19. Only in-frame clones appear in the TCRdb table, and some are missing; sequencing was by immunoSEQ multiplex PCR. Of hundreds of thousands of clones listed, around 85% are singletons. Material: peripheral blood. Receptors were obtained from a woman aged 25 to 39 who had recovered from COVID-19. CDR3s include the opening cysteine and the closing phenylalanine or tryptophan. D genes are given only for firm matches. Not all rows give a size; the values are once, few, many and, for expanded clones, a class.

v_gene	abundance	j_gene	d_gene	CDR3aa	CDR3nt
TRBV11-2	few	TRBJ1-5	.	CASSLGAEGQPQHF	TGTGCCAGCAGCTTGGGAGCTGAGGGTCAGCCCCAGCATTTT
TRBV7-3	.	TRBJ2-1	TRBD2	CASSLKGGLVSEQFF	TGTGCCAGCAGCTTAAAGGGGGGACTAGTTTCTGAGCAGTTCTTC
TRBV5-1	.	TRBJ2-7	TRBD2	CASSVISGRAVNEQYF	TGCGCCAGCAGCGTGATCAGCGGGAGGGCCGTCAACGAGCAGTACTTC
TRBV4-1	.	TRBJ1-2	.	CASSHPGENYGYTF	TGCGCCAGCAGCCACCCCGGAGAAAACTATGGCTACACCTTC
TRBV9	.	TRBJ2-1	TRBD1	CASKTGQGAGEQFF	TGTGCCAGCAAAACGGGACAGGGGGCAGGTGAGCAGTTCTTC
TRBV9	once	TRBJ2-7	.	CASSTQGYEQYF	TGTGCCAGCAGCACTCAGGGCTACGAGCAGTACTTC
TRBV29-1	few	TRBJ1-3	.	CSALEGGNTIYF	TGCAGCGCCCTGGAGGGGGGGAACACCATATATTTT
TRBV11-2	.	TRBJ2-7	TRBD1	CASSFLRGPKTYEQYF	TGTGCCAGCAGCTTTCTGAGGGGGCCCAAAACCTACGAGCAGTACTTC
TRBV9	.	TRBJ2-1	.	CASSVHGDTPGVYNEQFF	TGTGCCAGCAGCGTACACGGGGACACCCCTGGGGTCTACAATGAGCAGTTCTTC
TRBV10-3	.	TRBJ2-2	.	CAISEVLTGELFF	TGTGCCATCAGTGAGGTCCTCACCGGGGAGCTGTTTTTT
TRBV5-6	.	TRBJ1-5	.	CASSFWGRHSNQPQHF	TGTGCCAGCAGCTTTTGGGGGCGGCATAGCAATCAGCCCCAGCATTTT
TRBV7-6	.	TRBJ2-7	TRBD1	CASSRGQGIYEQYF	TGTGCCAGCAGCCGTGGACAGGGGATCTACGAGCAGTACTTC
TRBV10-2	.	TRBJ2-7	TRBD1	CASSESGGTGAYEQYF	TGCGCCAGCAGTGAGTCAGGAGGGACAGGCGCCTACGAGCAGTACTTC
TRBV7-2	.	TRBJ2-7	TRBD2	CASSLGLAGGEQYF	TGTGCCAGCAGCTTGGGGCTAGCGGGAGGTGAGCAGTACTTC
TRBV5-1	.	TRBJ2-7	TRBD2	CASSRWGGEQYF	TGCGCCAGCAGCCGATGGGGGGGTGAGCAGTACTTC
TRBV9	.	TRBJ1-4	.	CASSSGLNEKLFF	TGTGCCAGCAGCTCTGGACTTAATGAAAAACTGTTTTTT
TRBV19	.	TRBJ2-3	TRBD1	CASSPVSQGAADTQYF	TGTGCCAGTAGTCCGGTTTCCCAGGGGGCAGCAGATACGCAGTATTTT
TRBV30	.	TRBJ1-1	TRBD1	CARDRGTEAFF	TGTGCCCGGGACAGGGGGACTGAAGCTTTCTTT
TRBV5-1	.	TRBJ2-2	TRBD2	CASSLRLAGGPTGELFF	TGCGCCAGCAGCTTACGACTAGCGGGAGGGCCCACCGGGGAGCTGTTTTTT
TRBV11-3	.	TRBJ2-1	TRBD2	CASSQAGGPRNEQFF	TGTGCCAGCAGCCAAGCGGGAGGGCCGCGCAATGAGCAGTTCTTC
TRBV7-9	.	TRBJ2-7	TRBD1	CASSGPSRQGYDYEQYF	TGTGCCAGCAGCGGCCCCTCTCGACAGGGATATGATTACGAGCAGTACTTC
TRBV11-1	.	TRBJ2-3	TRBD2	CASSLVVGGVDTQYF	TGTGCCAGCAGCTTAGTCGTCGGGGGGGTAGATACGCAGTATTTT
TRBV3-1/TRBV3-2	.	TRBJ2-7	.	CASSDYYEQYF	TGTGCCAGCAGCGACTACTACGAGCAGTACTTC
TRBV4-1	.	TRBJ2-2	.	CASSPRGRGLTGELFF	TGCGCCAGCAGCCCCCGAGGAAGGGGATTGACCGGGGAGCTGTTTTTT
TRBV5-1	.	TRBJ2-3	TRBD1	CASSFGTGFADTQYF	TGCGCCAGCAGCTTCGGGACAGGGTTTGCAGATACGCAGTATTTT
TRBV3-1/TRBV3-2	.	TRBJ2-6	.	CASSSTSSGANVLTF	TGTGCCAGCAGCTCCACGAGCTCTGGGGCCAACGTCCTGACTTTC
TRBV30	.	TRBJ1-5	.	CAWSVRVSEPQHF	TGTGCCTGGAGTGTACGGGTTTCTGAGCCCCAGCATTTT
TRBV7-4	once	TRBJ1-2	.	CASSLGWWTANYGYTF	TGTGCCAGCAGCTTAGGATGGTGGACAGCTAACTATGGCTACACCTTC
TRBV12-5	.	TRBJ2-1	TRBD2	CASAAGTSGGNLWFF	TGTGCTAGTGCCGCCGGGACTAGCGGGGGTAACCTATGGTTCTTC
TRBV25-1	.	TRBJ1-4	.	CASRSDATNEKLFF	TGTGCCAGCAGGTCAGATGCAACTAATGAAAAACTGTTTTTT
TRBV12-3/TRBV12-4	.	TRBJ1-1	.	CASSAAGGGAFF	TGTGCCAGCAGTGCAGCGGGGGGAGGGGCTTTCTTT
TRBV19	.	TRBJ1-5	.	CASSISQGGQPQHF	TGTGCCAGTAGTATATCTCAGGGTGGTCAGCCCCAGCATTTT
TRBV25-1	.	TRBJ2-5	TRBD1	CASSRPDRAPETQYF	TGTGCCAGCAGTCGCCCGGACAGGGCGCCAGAGACCCAGTACTTC
TRBV6-2/TRBV6-3	.	TRBJ2-1	.	CASSRTSPSSYNEQFF	TGTGCCAGCAGTCGTACTAGCCCTAGCTCCTACAATGAGCAGTTCTTC
TRBV3-1/TRBV3-2	.	TRBJ2-3	.	CASSYSASSPDTQYF	TGTGCCAGCAGCTACTCGGCTAGTAGCCCAGATACGCAGTATTTT
TRBV6-5	.	TRBJ2-7	TRBD1	CASRAGTGVFEQYF	TGTGCCAGCAGGGCCGGGACAGGGGTTTTCGAGCAGTACTTC
TRBV24-1	.	TRBJ2-7	TRBD2	CATSDGDVAGVYEQYF	TGTGCCACCAGTGATGGAGACGTAGCGGGAGTCTACGAGCAGTACTTC